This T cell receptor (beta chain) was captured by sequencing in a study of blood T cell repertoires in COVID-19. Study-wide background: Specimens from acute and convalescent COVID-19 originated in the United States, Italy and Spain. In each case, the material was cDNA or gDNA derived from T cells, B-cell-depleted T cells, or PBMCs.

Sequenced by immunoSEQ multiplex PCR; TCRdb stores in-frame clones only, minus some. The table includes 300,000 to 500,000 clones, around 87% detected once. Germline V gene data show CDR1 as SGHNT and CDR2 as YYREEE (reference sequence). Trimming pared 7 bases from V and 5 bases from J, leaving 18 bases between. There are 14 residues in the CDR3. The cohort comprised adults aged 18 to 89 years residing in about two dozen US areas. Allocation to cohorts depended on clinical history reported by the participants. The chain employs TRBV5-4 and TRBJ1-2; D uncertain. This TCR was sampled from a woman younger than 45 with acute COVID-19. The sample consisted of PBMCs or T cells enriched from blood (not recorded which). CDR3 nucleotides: TGTGCCAGCGGGTCAGGATTCGCCCCTTATGGCTACACCTTC. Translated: CASGSGFAPYGYTF.